This T cell receptor beta chain was found in a study of technical replicates of blood from a handful of donors. Here immunoSEQ multiplex PCR was the method, and the copy in TCRdb shows in-frame clones only, minus some. The sample lists around 84,000 clones, roughly 98% seen once, with roughly 0.15% in the top ten. The CDR3 is 16 amino acids. Germline loops: CDR1 SGHVS, CDR2 FQNEAQ. V shed 3 bases, J shed 6 bases, and the junction held 13 bases outside the gene matches. This clone was recorded only once. The J gene is TRBJ1-2, the V gene TRBV7-8; TRBD1 matches 7 bases. The sequencing input was T cells isolated from PBMCs. This TCR was sampled from a human donor in good health. The CDR3 loop is CASSFQWRTGPHGYTF. The CDR3, as DNA: TGTGCCAGCAGCTTCCAGTGGCGGACAGGCCCCCATGGCTACACCTTC.